The 22 T cell receptor beta chains below were found in one sample sequenced in a study of T cell responses to AZD1222 COVID-19 vaccine (dated by TCRdb to the early 2020s). The time point label corresponds to: baseline before first vaccination. The library was built by means of the immunoSEQ multiplex PCR assay. TCRdb's version of the immuneACCESS table is confined to in-frame rearrangements and falls short of the full clone set. An unresolved V gene accounts for under half of the shortfall where checked; the remainder is of unknown origin. This sample gives 100,000 or so clones in total; approximately 91% of them show up just once. The top ten clones comprise 16% of the sample. The sequences come from peripheral blood, collected on day 0 of AZD1222 vaccination. The receptors come from an adult in good health.

The chain uses TRBV30 and TRBJ2-2; D perhaps matches TRBD2 (6 bases). V gave up 1 base and J gave up 0 bases, with 12 bases separating them. The germline gives CDR1 GTSNPN, CDR2 SVGIG (reference sequence). This CDR3 has 16 residues. The CDR3, as DNA: TGTGCCTGGAGTGGGGAGCGGGCCTCGAACACCGGGGAGCTGTTTTTT. Translated, it gives CAWSGERASNTGELFF.

This chain's CDR3 is CASSGGTSNTEAFF. The CDR3 nucleotides read TGCGCCAGCAGCGGCGGGACTTCCAACACTGAAGCTTTCTTT. The V and J genes are TRBV5-1 and TRBJ1-1, with D possibly matching TRBD1 (5 bases). V was clipped by 4 bases and J by 2 bases, with 12 bases between them. Germline loops: CDR1 SGHRS, CDR2 YFSETQ. There are 14 residues in the CDR3.

V and J are TRBV5-4 and TRBJ1-1; unclear D gene. From germline, CDR1 is SGHNT and CDR2 YYREEE (reference sequence). The V end was cut by 2 bases, the J end by 5 bases, with 10 bases between. The CDR3 is made up of 13 amino acids. The CDR3 bases are TGTGCCAGCAGCTTCTCAACGGAGACTGAAGCTTTCTTT. Translated, it gives CASSFSTETEAFF.

The chain carries TRBV4-1 and TRBJ2-3; 8 positions match TRBD2. After removal of 1 base from V and 2 bases from J, the junction contained 11 bases not matched to a gene. Germline lookup yields CDR1 MGHRA and CDR2 YSYEKL. The CDR3 length is 18 residues. The CDR3 loop is CASSQGPARAGATDTQYF. CDR3 nucleotide sequence: TGCGCCAGCAGCCAAGGACCTGCGCGAGCGGGGGCCACAGATACGCAGTATTTT.

This sequence joins TRBV5-1 and TRBJ1-5; 7 positions agree with TRBD1. Germline V CDR1 and CDR2: SGHRS, YFSETQ. V lost 0 bases to trimming and J lost 6 bases; unmatched junction nucleotides: 6. This CDR3 has 15 amino acids. CDR3 DNA: TGCGCCAGCAGCTTGGGAGGGGGCGCGGGTCAGCCCCAGCATTTT. Residues: CASSLGGGAGQPQHF.

CDR3 nucleotide sequence: TGTGCCAGCAGATTAGACAGATCTGGAAACACCATATATTTT. Its protein product is CASRLDRSGNTIYF. The chain is built from TRBV6-5 and TRBJ1-3; maybe TRBD1 (5 bases). CDR3 length equals 14 residues. Germline CDR1 reads MNHEY; CDR2 reads SVGAGI. V lost 6 bases to trimming and J lost 1 base, with 10 bases between them.

The chain uses TRBV28 and TRBJ1-5, with TRBD1 identical over 7 bases. Germline CDR1 and CDR2: MDHEN and SYDVKM. V shed 6 bases, J shed 3 bases, and the junction held 14 bases outside the gene matches. CDR3 length equals 17 residues. The CDR3 here is CASRLERGRLVNQPQHF. The CDR3 DNA follows: TGTGCCAGCAGACTCGAAAGGGGGCGTTTGGTCAATCAGCCCCAGCATTTT.

The chain recombines TRBV6-6 with TRBJ1-5; D is undetermined. CDR1 and CDR2 (germline): MNHNY, SVGAGI (reference sequence). Trimming stripped 0 bases from V and 1 base from J, with 7 bases between. The CDR3 consists of 15 residues. The CDR3 sequence is CASSYSTGSNQPQHF. Written as DNA, the CDR3 is TGTGCCAGCAGTTACTCGACTGGGAGCAATCAGCCCCAGCATTTT.

The rearrangement joins TRBV18 to TRBJ2-1, with D hard to call. In germline, CDR1 is KGHSH, CDR2 LQKENI. This CDR3 has 14 residues. With 0 bases removed from V and 7 bases from J, the gap between germline ends came to 10 bases. The chain's CDR3 is CASSPPGEPNEQFF. The CDR3 DNA sequence: TGTGCCAGCTCACCACCAGGCGAACCTAATGAGCAGTTCTTC.

The chain links TRBV6-2 or TRBV6-3 to TRBJ2-7, with 7 bases lining up with TRBD1. Germline CDR1 MNHEY, CDR2 SVGEGT. The CDR3 contains 17 residues. Trimming removed 2 bases from V and 2 bases from J; junction bases left unmatched: 12. The CDR3 here is CASSYPQDRQRPYEQYF. The CDR3 nucleotides read TGTGCCAGCAGTTACCCACAGGACAGGCAGCGGCCCTACGAGCAGTACTTC.

The chain employs TRBV10-1 and TRBJ1-1; D not resolved. V was clipped by 0 bases and J by 6 bases, with 8 bases between them. The length of the CDR3 is 13 residues. Germline CDR1 is WNHNN and CDR2 is SYGVQD (reference sequence). CDR3 loop: CASSESAISEAFF. CDR3 DNA sequence: TGCGCCAGCAGTGAGTCTGCAATATCTGAAGCTTTCTTT.

The CDR3 reads CASGSRFGNTIYF. The DNA of the CDR3 is TGTGCTAGTGGTTCGCGGTTCGGAAACACCATATATTTT. The V and J genes are TRBV12-5 and TRBJ1-3; D gene uncertain. Germline CDR1 and CDR2: LGHNT and FRNRAP. The CDR3 extends over 13 amino acids. V was pared by 4 bases and J by 4 bases, with 8 bases between.

The chain carries TRBV7-2 and TRBJ1-6, with D unclear. Germline V gene lookup returns CDR1 SGHTA and CDR2 FQGNSA. Trimming took off 5 bases at V and 10 bases at J, with 15 bases between the two ends. The CDR3 is 14 amino acids. The CDR3 spells CASSPLEGRSPLHF. CDR3 DNA: TGTGCCAGCAGCCCCCTTGAGGGTAGGTCACCCCTCCACTTT.

This chain links TRBV5-1 with TRBJ1-4; D may be TRBD1 (6 bases). V lost 0 bases, J lost 7 bases, and 19 bases lay in between. This CDR3 comprises 17 residues. Germline CDR1 SGHRS, CDR2 YFSETQ. CDR3 protein: CASSLGPVTGAGEKLFF. DNA of the CDR3: TGCGCCAGCAGCTTGGGGCCTGTCACGGGGGCCGGTGAAAAACTGTTTTTT.

The chain links TRBV4-2 to TRBJ1-1; 9 bases are shared with TRBD1. The CDR3 loop spans 14 amino acids. CDR1 LGHNA and CDR2 YNFKEQ come from the germline V gene. V trimming: 1 base; J trimming: 4 bases; junction bases outside the gene matches: 1. CDR3 residues: CASSQGQGGTEAFF. DNA of the CDR3: TGTGCCAGCAGCCAAGGACAGGGGGGCACTGAAGCTTTCTTT.

This clone was detected only once. The chain is built from TRBV18 and TRBJ2-2; D perhaps matches TRBD1 (6 bases). Germline CDR1 is KGHSH and CDR2 is LQKENI. CDR3 length: 13 residues. Trimming pared 6 bases from V and 3 bases from J, leaving 8 bases between. The CDR3 DNA reads TGTGCCAGCTCGTGGACAGACACCGGGGAGCTGTTTTTT. It yields the protein CASSWTDTGELFF.

This chain uses TRBV4-1 with TRBJ2-1; D is perhaps TRBD2 (6 bases). CDR1 and CDR2 from the germline V gene are MGHRA and YSYEKL. The CDR3 is 15 amino acids. Trimming stripped 7 bases from V and 0 bases from J, with 13 bases between. Written as DNA, the CDR3 is TGCGCCAGCAACCCCCGGGGGAGCTCCTACAATGAGCAGTTCTTC. Amino acids: CASNPRGSSYNEQFF.

The V gene is TRBV7-9, the J gene TRBJ2-3; D may be TRBD1 (5 bases). In germline, CDR1 is SEHNR, CDR2 FQNEAQ (reference sequence). This CDR3 has 16 amino acids. The V gene lost 1 base and the J gene lost 6 bases, with 17 bases spanning the gap. CDR3 nucleotides: TGTGCCAGCAGCTTAGTAGGGGCAGGGCTAGAGGATACGCAGTATTTT. Encoded protein: CASSLVGAGLEDTQYF. The entire variable domain, with the rest obtained from reference TRBV7-9 and TRBJ2-3, is as follows: DTGVSQNPRHKITKRGQNVTFRCDPISEHNRLYWYRQTLGQGPEFLTYFQNEAQLEKSRLLSDRFSAERPKGSFSTLEIQRTEQGDSAMYLCASSLVGAGLEDTQYFGPGTRLTVL.

The rearrangement uses TRBV25-1 and TRBJ2-1, with D tentatively TRBD2 (5 bases). Germline-derived CDR1 and CDR2 are MGHDK and SYGVNS. V gave up 1 base and J gave up 15 bases, with 13 bases separating them. The CDR3 is 12 residues long. CDR3 coding DNA: TGTGCCAGCAGTGAATCCTTCCCTGGACTGTTCTTC. Its translation: CASSESFPGLFF.

V and J are TRBV6-5 and TRBJ1-4; no definite D call. Between the trimmed V and J ends, which lost 10 bases and 10 bases, there was a span of 16 bases. Germline V gives CDR1 MNHEY, CDR2 SVGAGI. The CDR3 consists of 12 residues. The CDR3 protein is CATQAQPGKLFF. In DNA form, the CDR3 reads TGTGCCACCCAAGCGCAGCCGGGAAAACTGTTTTTT.

The chain combines TRBV27 with TRBJ1-1, with unresolved D. CDR1 and CDR2 (germline): MNHEY, SMNVEV (reference sequence). The CDR3 spans 9 residues. V lost 5 bases, J lost 11 bases, and 6 bases lay in between. The CDR3 here is CASSLRAFF. The CDR3, as DNA: TGTGCCAGCAGTCTAAGGGCTTTCTTT.

This rearrangement joins TRBV6-4 to TRBJ2-1; 10 bases match TRBD2. The CDR3 sequence is 15 residues long. With 0 bases clipped from V and 8 bases from J, the junction kept 4 bases outside the gene matches. Germline lookup yields CDR1 MRHNA and CDR2 SNTAGT. The DNA of the CDR3 is TGTGCCAGCAGTGACTCGGTAGCGGGGGGAGATGAGCAGTTCTTC. Translation: CASSDSVAGGDEQFF.